The sequence of this T cell receptor beta chain was determined in a study of blood T cells in healthy people across ages (dated by TCRdb to 2015 to 2017). Describing the broader study: In model experiments, template switching captured roughly one uniquely barcoded TCR beta cDNA molecule for every two T cells. To avoid experimental bias, donors of different ages were randomly spread across the sequencing lanes. Age-related changes in TCR beta repertoire diversity were measured in the study by deep sequencing normalized with unique cDNA molecular identifiers. The donors were split into four age groups: young (average around 17 years), middle-aged (39), aged (approximately 60) and long-lived (over 80). For two donors (one aged 18 to 29 and one aged 80 or older), the study analyzed two additional independent replicas of 1 million unique cDNA reads from the same blood draw. The full study reports these points: Because donor CMV infection status was unknown, age-related changes in expanded clonotypes were potentially confounded. Since profiling was done on bulk unsorted PBMCs, naive and antigen-experienced compartments could not be conclusively compared. Observed TCR beta diversity correlated strongly with the percentage of naive T cells measured by flow cytometry. Compared with the aged group, the long-lived group had more naive CD4+ T cells, fewer expanded clones and increased TCR diversity, a pattern suggesting age selection. Estimates of total diversity based on one million sequenced T cells were regarded as lower bounds and as underestimates. Observed TCR beta diversity per million T cells fell roughly linearly with age, and a significant reduction was already apparent by age roughly 40.

Donors were around 37 systemically healthy Caucasian individuals from Russia aged roughly 6 to 100 years. Roughly 10 milliliters of peripheral blood were collected from each donor into EDTA-treated Vacutainer tubes. Ficoll-Paque density-gradient centrifugation was used to isolate PBMCs, with at least 6.5 million per sample. Trizol reagent was used to extract total RNA from PBMCs, with at least 6 micrograms per sample. For every donor, an aliquot of PBMCs went through flow cytometry to measure the percentages of naive CD45RAhigh/CD27high T cells. Library generation was performed with 5' RACE. This sample was sequenced with an Illumina HiSeq 2500. A second PCR of about 7 to 12 cycles was performed with a sample-barcoded 5' primer and a J-beta primer mix. A template-switch 5' adaptor carrying 12 random nucleotides introduced a unique molecular identifier onto each TCR beta cDNA molecule. Each sample yielded at least 3 million CDR3-containing paired-end reads. All of the RNA was converted into first-strand cDNA using the Mint cDNA synthesis kit, with a TRBC-specific oligonucleotide serving as the primer. Following uracil-DNA glycosylase treatment, all cDNA underwent a first 18-cycle PCR with the universal primers M1SS and BC2_uni_R. The authors' analysis ran thus. Normalization of each sample was performed by random selection of 1 million high-quality reads, each carrying a distinct molecular identifier. Reads sharing molecular identifiers were discarded rather than binned into consensus sequences. CDR3 identification, clonotype clustering and error correction used MiTCR with a Q25 quality threshold and the strictest error-elimination algorithm. Lower-bound total TCR beta diversity was estimated with a nonparametric unseen species model using Euler transformation. TCRdb took the public reads, trimmed them with fastp at Q25, ran MiXCR for clone calling and kept in-frame beta chains. Identical CDR3 proteins give one entry, which carries the most common genes and DNA. The V and J calls and clone size are TCRdb's, not the authors'. The sample data list under 950,000 distinct CDR3 sequences, and 22% of these were observed just once. The ten largest make up around 22% of the sample.

About this clonotype: Its antigen specificity is not known. No per-base quality is available; no much larger clone lies one base away.

The receptor's source is a man in his 70s in good health. The material sequenced was blood.

In nucleotides, the sequence is TGTGCCAGCAGTCCCCTCGGGACCTCCTACGAGCAGTACTTC. The resulting protein is CASSPLGTSYEQYF. Recombination connected TRBV6-1 to TRBJ2-7; the D gene assignment is perhaps TRBD1 or TRBD2, with each matching 5 bases. CDR1 and CDR2 are drawn from the germline V gene: MNHNS, SASEGT. Including the terminal cysteine and phenylalanine, the CDR3 comprises 14 residues. Only the CDR3 part of the read is kept: 42 bases, read in frame from the first base. Trimming removed 5 bases from V and 0 bases from J, leaving 11 bases between the germline ends.